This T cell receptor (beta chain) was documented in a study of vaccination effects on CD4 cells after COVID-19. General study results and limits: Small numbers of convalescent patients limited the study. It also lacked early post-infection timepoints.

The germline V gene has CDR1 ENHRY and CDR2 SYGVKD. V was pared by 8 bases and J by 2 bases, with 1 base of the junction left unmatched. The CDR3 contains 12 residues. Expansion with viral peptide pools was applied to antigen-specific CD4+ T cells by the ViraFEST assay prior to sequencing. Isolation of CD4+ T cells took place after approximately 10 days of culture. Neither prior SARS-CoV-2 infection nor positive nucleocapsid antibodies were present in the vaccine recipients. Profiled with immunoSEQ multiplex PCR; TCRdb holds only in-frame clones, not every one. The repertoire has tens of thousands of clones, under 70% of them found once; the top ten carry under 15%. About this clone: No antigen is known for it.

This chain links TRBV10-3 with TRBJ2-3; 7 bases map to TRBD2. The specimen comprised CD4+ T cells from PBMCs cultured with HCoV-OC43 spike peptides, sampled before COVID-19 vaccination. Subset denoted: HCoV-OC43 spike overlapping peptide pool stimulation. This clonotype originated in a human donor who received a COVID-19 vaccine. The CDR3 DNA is TGTGCCATCGCGGGAGACACAGATACGCAGTATTTT. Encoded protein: CAIAGDTDTQYF.